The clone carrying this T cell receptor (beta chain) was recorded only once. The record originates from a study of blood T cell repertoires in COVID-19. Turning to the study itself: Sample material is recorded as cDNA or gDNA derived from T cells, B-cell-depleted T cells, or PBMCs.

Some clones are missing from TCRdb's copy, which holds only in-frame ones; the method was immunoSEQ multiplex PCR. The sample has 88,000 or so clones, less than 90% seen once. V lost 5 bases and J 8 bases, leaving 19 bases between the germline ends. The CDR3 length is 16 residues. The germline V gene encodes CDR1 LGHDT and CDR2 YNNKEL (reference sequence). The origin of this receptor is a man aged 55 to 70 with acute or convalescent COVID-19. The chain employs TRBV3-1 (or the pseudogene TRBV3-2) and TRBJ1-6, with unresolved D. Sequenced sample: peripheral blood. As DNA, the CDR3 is TGTGCCAGCAGCACCCGCTGGGCCAGGCCCCATTCACCCCTCCACTTT. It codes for CASSTRWARPHSPLHF.